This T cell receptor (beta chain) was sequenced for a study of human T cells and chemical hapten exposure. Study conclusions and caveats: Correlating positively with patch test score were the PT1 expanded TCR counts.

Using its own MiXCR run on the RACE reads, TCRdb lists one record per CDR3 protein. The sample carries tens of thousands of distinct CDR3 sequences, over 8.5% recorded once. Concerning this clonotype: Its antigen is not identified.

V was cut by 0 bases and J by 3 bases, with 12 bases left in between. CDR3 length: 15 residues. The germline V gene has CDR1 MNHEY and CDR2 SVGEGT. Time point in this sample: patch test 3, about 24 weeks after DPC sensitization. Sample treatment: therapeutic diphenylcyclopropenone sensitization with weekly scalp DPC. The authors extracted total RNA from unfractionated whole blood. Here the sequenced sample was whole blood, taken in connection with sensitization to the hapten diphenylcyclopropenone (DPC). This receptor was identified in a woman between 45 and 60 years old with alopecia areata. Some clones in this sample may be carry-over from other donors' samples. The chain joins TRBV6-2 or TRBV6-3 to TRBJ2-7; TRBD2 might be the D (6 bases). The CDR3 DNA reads TGTGCCAGCAGTTACTCGTCGCGGGGTCTCTACGAGCAGTACTTC. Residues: CASSYSSRGLYEQYF.